This T cell receptor beta chain emerged from a study of cytomegalovirus exposure and HLA in healthy donors. Study-wide findings and caveats: There were some public TCRs occurring in many donors, but most TCR sequences were rare.

Germline V CDR1 and CDR2: MNHEY, SVGAGI. Trimming took 6 bases from V and 7 from J; bases not matched to a gene: 9. This CDR3 is 14 amino acids long. PCR amplification relied on 60 Vbeta primers (plus 13 Jbeta primers). Some clones are missing from TCRdb's copy, which holds only in-frame ones; the method was immunoSEQ multiplex PCR. The sample records more than 100,000 clones, about 75% being singletons. This clone was observed a handful of times. Its antigen is as yet unknown. This sequence originates from a middle-aged woman in good health and CMV-seronegative. Specimen: PBMCs. This chain connects TRBV6-5 to TRBJ1-5; the match to TRBD1 covers 7 bases. CDR3 sequence (DNA): TGTGCCAGCAGCTTAAGACAGGGACACCAGCCCCAGCATTTT. It codes for CASSLRQGHQPQHF.